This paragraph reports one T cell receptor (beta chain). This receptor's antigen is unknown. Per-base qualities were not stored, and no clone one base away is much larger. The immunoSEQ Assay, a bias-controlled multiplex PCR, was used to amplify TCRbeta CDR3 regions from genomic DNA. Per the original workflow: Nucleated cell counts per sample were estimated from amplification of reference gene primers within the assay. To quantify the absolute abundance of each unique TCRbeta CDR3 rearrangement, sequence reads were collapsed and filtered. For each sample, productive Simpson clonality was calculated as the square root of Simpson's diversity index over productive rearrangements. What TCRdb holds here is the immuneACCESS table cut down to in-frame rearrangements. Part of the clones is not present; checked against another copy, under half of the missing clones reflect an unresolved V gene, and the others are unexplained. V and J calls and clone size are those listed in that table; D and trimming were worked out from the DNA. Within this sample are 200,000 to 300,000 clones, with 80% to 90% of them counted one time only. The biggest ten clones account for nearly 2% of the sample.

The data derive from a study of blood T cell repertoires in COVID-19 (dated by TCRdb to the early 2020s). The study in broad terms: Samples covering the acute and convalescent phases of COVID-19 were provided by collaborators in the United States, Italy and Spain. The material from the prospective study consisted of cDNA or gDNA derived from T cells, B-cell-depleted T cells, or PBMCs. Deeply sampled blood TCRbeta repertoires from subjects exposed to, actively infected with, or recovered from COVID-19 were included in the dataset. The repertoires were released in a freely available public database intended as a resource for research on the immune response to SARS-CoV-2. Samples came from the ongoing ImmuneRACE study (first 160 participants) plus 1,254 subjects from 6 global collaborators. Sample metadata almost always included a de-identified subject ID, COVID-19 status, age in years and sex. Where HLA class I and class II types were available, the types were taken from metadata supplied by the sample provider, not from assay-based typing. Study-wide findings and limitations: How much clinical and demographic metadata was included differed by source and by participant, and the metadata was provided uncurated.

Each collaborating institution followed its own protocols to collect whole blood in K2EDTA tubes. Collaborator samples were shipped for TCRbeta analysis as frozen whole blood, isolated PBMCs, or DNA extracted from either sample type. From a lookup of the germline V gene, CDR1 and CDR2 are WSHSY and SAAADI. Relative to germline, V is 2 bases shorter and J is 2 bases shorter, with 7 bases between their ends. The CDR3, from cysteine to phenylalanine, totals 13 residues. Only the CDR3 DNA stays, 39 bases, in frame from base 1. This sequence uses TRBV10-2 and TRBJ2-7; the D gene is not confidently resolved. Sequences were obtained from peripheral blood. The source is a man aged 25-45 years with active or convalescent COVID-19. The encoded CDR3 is CASSEGQAYEQYF. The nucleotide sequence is TGCGCCAGCAGTGAGGGGCAGGCCTACGAGCAGTACTTC.